What follows are 12 T cell receptor beta chains derived from one specimen sequenced in a study of shared clonotypes between healthy human individuals. The naive CD8 subset, CD45RO-negative cells positively selected for CCR7, excluded terminally differentiated effector memory CD45RA+ cells. Assay used: immunoSEQ multiplex PCR; TCRdb lists only in-frame clones, some missing. The repertoire includes some 1,900,000 clones, less than 95% of them detected once, and around 1.2% sits in the top ten. Source material: naive CD8+ T cells sorted from blood. The receptor source for this set is a man in his late teens or twenties in good health.

This clone was observed once. The V call is TRBV7-9, the J call TRBJ1-1; no clear D. Trimming took 6 bases from V and 0 from J, leaving 14 bases between them. The V gene's germline CDR1 is SEHNR and CDR2 FQNEAQ (reference sequence). This CDR3 contains 15 residues. The CDR3 nucleotides are TGTGCCAGCAGTTTTGACCCTCGCTTGAACACTGAAGCTTTCTTT. Encoded protein: CASSFDPRLNTEAFF.

This clone was seen only once. The chain employs TRBV29-1 and TRBJ2-3; 8 nucleotides agree with TRBD2. The CDR3 is 16 amino acids. Germline V gene sequence: CDR1 SQVTM, CDR2 ANQGSEA. Trimming cost V 1 base and J 2 bases; bases outside gene matches: 8. CDR3 sequence: CSVEGIGGGTTDTQYF. The CDR3 coding sequence is TGCAGCGTTGAAGGGATCGGCGGGGGGACCACAGATACGCAGTATTTT.

V gene TRBV19 combines with J gene TRBJ1-4, with D uncertain. Germline V CDR1 and CDR2: LNHDA, SQIVND (reference sequence). The CDR3 has 17 residues. Deletions cut 7 bases from V and 0 bases from J, with 18 bases between. The CDR3 DNA reads TGTGCCAGTAAGGTTCTGGCCGGGCCTGCAACTAATGAAAAACTGTTTTTT. It codes for CASKVLAGPATNEKLFF.

The chain is built from TRBV15 and TRBJ2-7; possibly TRBD2 for D (5 bases). The CDR3 extends over 13 amino acids. The germline gives CDR1 LNHNV, CDR2 YYDKDF (reference sequence). The V and J ends lost 3 bases and 5 bases respectively, with 11 bases between them. The DNA of the CDR3 is TGTGCCACCAGCAGTCTAGCTATCGACGAGCAGTACTTC. Translated: CATSSLAIDEQYF.

The rearrangement links TRBV11-2 to TRBJ1-5; D may be TRBD1 (5 bases). The germline gives CDR1 SGHAT, CDR2 FQNNGV. The V end lost 1 base, the J end lost 4 bases, and 8 bases lay between the germline ends. CDR3 length: 14 residues. This CDR3 reads CASSLVAGNQPQHF. DNA of the CDR3: TGTGCCAGCAGCTTAGTAGCAGGGAATCAGCCCCAGCATTTT.

This clone has a single count. The genes are TRBV5-4 and TRBJ2-7; 10 nucleotides agree with TRBD1. This CDR3 spans 13 amino acids. CDR1 and CDR2 from the germline V gene are SGHNT and YYREEE (reference sequence). The ends lost 6 bases at V and 6 bases at J; junction bases unmatched: 6. The CDR3 DNA reads TGTGCCAGCACCTCAGGGACAGGGGTCGAGCAGTACTTC. This codes for CASTSGTGVEQYF.

This chain links TRBV6-1 with TRBJ2-5; D is perhaps TRBD1 or TRBD2 (5 bases each). In germline, CDR1 is MNHNS, CDR2 SASEGT. The CDR3 contains 14 residues. Trimming took off 8 bases at V and 2 bases at J, with 15 bases between the two ends. CDR3 DNA: TGTGCCAGCCTGGGGACCTTAATACAAGAGACCCAGTACTTC. Translation gives CASLGTLIQETQYF.

The chain joins TRBV14 to TRBJ2-7; TRBD2 agrees at 7 bases. Losses at the gene ends were 3 bases for V and 0 bases for J; bases not matched to a gene: 5. The CDR3 has 15 residues. Looked up from germline, CDR1 is SGHDN and CDR2 is FVKESK. CDR3 region: CASSQTGGSSYEQYF. CDR3 DNA sequence: TGTGCCAGCAGCCAGACCGGGGGGAGCTCCTACGAGCAGTACTTC.

This chain connects TRBV27 to TRBJ2-1; a possible D gene is TRBD2 (6 bases). This CDR3 region has 15 residues. V lost 5 bases, J lost 5 bases, and 16 bases lay in between. CDR1 MNHEY and CDR2 SMNVEV come from the germline V gene (reference sequence). The CDR3 sequence is CASSPRGSADNEQFF. CDR3 in DNA: TGTGCCAGCAGTCCCCGGGGGAGCGCGGACAATGAGCAGTTCTTC.

The J gene is TRBJ2-7, the V gene TRBV5-1, with no clear D. The CDR3 runs to 14 residues. V lost 0 bases and J 2 bases, leaving 9 bases between the germline ends. From germline, CDR1 is SGHRS and CDR2 YFSETQ. The CDR3 region has the DNA TGCGCCAGCAGCTTGGTGGTAGAAACCTACGAGCAGTACTTC. It encodes CASSLVVETYEQYF.

The rearrangement joins TRBV7-2 to TRBJ1-4; the match to TRBD1 covers 8 bases. Germline CDR1 and CDR2: SGHTA and FQGNSA. The V and J ends lost 5 bases and 7 bases, in that order; junction bases with no gene match: 15. This CDR3 is built from 17 residues. The CDR3 DNA reads as TGTGCCAGCAGCCAGACGATACAGGGGGGGGCGGGTGAAAAACTGTTTTTT. It translates to CASSQTIQGGAGEKLFF. Together with reference TRBV7-2 and TRBJ1-4, the CDR3 gives the full variable domain: GAGVSQSPSNKVTEKGKDVELRCDPISGHTALYWYRQSLGQGLEFLIYFQGNSAPDKSGLPSDRFSAERTGGSVSTLTIQRTQQEDSAVYLCASSQTIQGGAGEKLFFGSGTQLSVL.

The chain is built from TRBV6-1 and TRBJ2-1; 10 bases are shared with TRBD1. Germline trimming cut 8 bases from V and 8 bases from J; bases unmatched to any gene: 12. In germline, CDR1 is MNHNS, CDR2 SASEGT. This CDR3 region has 15 residues. The CDR3 DNA is TGTGCCAGCGGCGATGAGTTGACAGGGGGCCATGAGCAGTTCTTC. Residues: CASGDELTGGHEQFF.